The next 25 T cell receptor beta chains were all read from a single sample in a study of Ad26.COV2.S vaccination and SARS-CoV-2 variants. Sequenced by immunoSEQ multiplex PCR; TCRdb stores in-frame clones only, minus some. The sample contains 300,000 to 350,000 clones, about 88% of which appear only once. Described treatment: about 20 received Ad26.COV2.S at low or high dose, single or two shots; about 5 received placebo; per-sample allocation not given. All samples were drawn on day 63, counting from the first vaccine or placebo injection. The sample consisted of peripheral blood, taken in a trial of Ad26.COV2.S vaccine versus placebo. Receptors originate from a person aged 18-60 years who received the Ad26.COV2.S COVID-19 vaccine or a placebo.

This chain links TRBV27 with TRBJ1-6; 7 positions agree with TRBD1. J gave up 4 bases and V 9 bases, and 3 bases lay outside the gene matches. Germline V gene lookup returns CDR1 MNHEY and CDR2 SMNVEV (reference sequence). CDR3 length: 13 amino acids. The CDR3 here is CASRDSYNSPLHF. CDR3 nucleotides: TGTGCCAGTAGGGACAGTTATAATTCACCCCTCCACTTT.

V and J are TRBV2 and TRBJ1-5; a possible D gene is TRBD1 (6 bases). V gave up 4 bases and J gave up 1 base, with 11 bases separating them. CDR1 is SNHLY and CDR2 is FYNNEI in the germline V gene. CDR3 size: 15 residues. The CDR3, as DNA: TGTGCCAGCAGTGCGGAAGGGGGAAGCAATCAGCCCCAGCATTTT. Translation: CASSAEGGSNQPQHF.

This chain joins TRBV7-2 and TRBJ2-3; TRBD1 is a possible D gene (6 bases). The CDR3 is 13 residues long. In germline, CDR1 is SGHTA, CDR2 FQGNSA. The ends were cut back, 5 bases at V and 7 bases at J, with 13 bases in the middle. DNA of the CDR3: TGTGCCAGCAGCGCGACAGGAGCGAATACGCAGTATTTT. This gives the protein CASSATGANTQYF. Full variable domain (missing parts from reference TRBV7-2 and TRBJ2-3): GAGVSQSPSNKVTEKGKDVELRCDPISGHTALYWYRQSLGQGLEFLIYFQGNSAPDKSGLPSDRFSAERTGGSVSTLTIQRTQQEDSAVYLCASSATGANTQYFGPGTRLTVL.

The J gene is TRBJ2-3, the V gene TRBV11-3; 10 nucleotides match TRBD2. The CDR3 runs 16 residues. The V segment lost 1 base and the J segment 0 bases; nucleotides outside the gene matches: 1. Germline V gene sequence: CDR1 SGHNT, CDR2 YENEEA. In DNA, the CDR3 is TGTGCCAGCAGCTTAGGGGGACTAGCGAGCACAGATACGCAGTATTTT. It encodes CASSLGGLASTDTQYF.

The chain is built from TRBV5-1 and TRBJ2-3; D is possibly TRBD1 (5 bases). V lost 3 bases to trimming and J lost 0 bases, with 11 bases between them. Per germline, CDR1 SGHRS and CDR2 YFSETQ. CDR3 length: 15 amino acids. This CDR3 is CASSSDSASTDTQYF. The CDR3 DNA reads TGCGCCAGCAGCTCCGACAGTGCTAGCACAGATACGCAGTATTTT. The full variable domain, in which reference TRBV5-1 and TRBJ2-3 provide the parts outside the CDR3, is KAGVTQTPRYLIKTRGQQVTLSCSPISGHRSVSWYQQTPGQGLQFLFEYFSETQRNKGNFPGRFSGRQFSNSRSEMNVSTLELGDSALYLCASSSDSASTDTQYFGPGTRLTVL.

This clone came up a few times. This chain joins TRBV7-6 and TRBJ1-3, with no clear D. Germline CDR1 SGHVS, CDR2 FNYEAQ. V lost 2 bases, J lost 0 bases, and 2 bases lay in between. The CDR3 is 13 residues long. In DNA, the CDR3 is TGTGCCAGCAGCTTAAACTCTGGAAACACCATATATTTT. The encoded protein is CASSLNSGNTIYF.

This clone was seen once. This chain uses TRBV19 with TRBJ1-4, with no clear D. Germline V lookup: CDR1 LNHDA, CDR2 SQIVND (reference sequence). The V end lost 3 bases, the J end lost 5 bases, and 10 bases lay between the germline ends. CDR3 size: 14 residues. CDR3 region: CASSIRTLNEKLFF. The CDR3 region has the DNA TGTGCCAGTAGTATTAGGACGTTGAATGAAAAACTGTTTTTT. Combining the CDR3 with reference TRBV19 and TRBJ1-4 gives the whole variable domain DGGITQSPKYLFRKEGQNVTLSCEQNLNHDAMYWYRQDPGQGLRLIYYSQIVNDFQKGDIAEGYSVSREKKESFPLTVTSAQKNPTAFYLCASSIRTLNEKLFFGSGTQLSVL.

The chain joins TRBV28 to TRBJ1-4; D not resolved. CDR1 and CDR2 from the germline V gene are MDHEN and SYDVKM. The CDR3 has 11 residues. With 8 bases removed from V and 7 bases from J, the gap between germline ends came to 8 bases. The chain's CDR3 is CASGLREKLFF. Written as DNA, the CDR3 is TGTGCCAGCGGACTTCGTGAAAAACTGTTTTTT. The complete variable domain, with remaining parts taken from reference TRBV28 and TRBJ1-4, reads DVKVTQSSRYLVKRTGEKVFLECVQDMDHENMFWYRQDPGLGLRLIYFSYDVKMKEKGDIPEGYSVSREKKERFSLILESASTNQTSMYLCASGLREKLFFGSGTQLSVL.

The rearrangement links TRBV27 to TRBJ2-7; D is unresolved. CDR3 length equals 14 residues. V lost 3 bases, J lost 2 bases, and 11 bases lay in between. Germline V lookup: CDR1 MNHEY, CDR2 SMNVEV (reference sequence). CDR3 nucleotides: TGTGCCAGCAGTTTGGGCAGGTGGGCCTACGAGCAGTACTTC. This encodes CASSLGRWAYEQYF.

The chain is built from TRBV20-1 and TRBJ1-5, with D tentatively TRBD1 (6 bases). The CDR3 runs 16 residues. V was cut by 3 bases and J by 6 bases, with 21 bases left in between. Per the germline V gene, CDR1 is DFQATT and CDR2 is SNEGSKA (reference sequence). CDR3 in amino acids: CSASSGGAVRGQPQHF. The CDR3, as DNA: TGCAGTGCTAGTAGTGGGGGCGCGGTCAGGGGTCAGCCCCAGCATTTT.

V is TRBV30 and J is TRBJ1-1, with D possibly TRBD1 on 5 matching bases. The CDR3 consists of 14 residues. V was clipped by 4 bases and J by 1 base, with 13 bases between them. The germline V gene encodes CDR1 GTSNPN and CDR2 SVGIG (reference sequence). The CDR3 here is CAWTRGGWNTEAFF. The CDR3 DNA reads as TGTGCCTGGACTCGGGGGGGATGGAACACTGAAGCTTTCTTT.

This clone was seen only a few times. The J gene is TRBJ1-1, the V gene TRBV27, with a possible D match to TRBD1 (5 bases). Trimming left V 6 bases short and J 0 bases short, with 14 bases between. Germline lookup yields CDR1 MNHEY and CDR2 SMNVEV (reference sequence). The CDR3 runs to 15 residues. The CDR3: CASSLAGTVNTEAFF. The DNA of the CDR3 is TGTGCCAGCAGCCTGGCAGGGACCGTGAACACTGAAGCTTTCTTT.

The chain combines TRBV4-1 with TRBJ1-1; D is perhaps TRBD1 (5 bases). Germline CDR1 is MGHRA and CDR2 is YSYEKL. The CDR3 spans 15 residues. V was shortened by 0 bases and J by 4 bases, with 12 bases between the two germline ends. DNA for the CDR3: TGCGCCAGCAGCCAAGAAGGGGCACGGTCCACTGAAGCTTTCTTT. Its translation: CASSQEGARSTEAFF.

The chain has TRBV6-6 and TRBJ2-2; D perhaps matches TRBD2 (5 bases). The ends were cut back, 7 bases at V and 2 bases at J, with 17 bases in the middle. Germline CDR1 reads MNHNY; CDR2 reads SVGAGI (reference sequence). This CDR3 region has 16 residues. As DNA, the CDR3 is TGTGCCAGCAAGGCCCCGGGGAGCGGTAACACCGGGGAGCTGTTTTTT. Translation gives CASKAPGSGNTGELFF.

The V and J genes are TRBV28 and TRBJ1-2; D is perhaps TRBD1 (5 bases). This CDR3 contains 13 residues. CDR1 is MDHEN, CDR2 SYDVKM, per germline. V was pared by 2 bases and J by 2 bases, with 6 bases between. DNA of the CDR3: TGTGCCAGCAGTTTACGGGGGAACTATGGCTACACCTTC. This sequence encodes CASSLRGNYGYTF.

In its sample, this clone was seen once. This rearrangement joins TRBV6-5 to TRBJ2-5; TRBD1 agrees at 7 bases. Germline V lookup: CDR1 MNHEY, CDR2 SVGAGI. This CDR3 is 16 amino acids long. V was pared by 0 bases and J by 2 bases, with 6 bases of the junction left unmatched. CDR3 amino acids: CASSYSSGRGQETQYF. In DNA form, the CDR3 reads TGTGCCAGCAGTTACTCGAGTGGCAGGGGGCAAGAGACCCAGTACTTC.

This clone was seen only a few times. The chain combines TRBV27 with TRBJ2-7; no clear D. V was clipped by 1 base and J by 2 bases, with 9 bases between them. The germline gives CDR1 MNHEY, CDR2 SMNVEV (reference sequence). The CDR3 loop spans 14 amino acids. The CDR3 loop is CASSLFTDAYEQYF. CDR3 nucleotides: TGTGCCAGCAGTTTATTTACGGACGCCTACGAGCAGTACTTC.

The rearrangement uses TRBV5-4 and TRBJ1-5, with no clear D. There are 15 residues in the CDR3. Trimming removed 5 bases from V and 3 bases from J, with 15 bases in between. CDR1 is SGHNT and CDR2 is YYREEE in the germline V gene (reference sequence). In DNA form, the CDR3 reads TGTGCCAGCAGTGACGGTAGCTTCCCCAATCAGCCCCAGCATTTT. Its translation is CASSDGSFPNQPQHF.

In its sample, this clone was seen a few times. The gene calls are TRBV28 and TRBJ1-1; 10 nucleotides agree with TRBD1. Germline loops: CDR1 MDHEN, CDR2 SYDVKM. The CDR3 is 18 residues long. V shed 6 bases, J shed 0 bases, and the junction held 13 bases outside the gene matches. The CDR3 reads CASSRRRDRGYLNTEAFF. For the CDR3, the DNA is TGTGCCAGCAGCCGCCGCCGGGACAGGGGATACTTGAACACTGAAGCTTTCTTT.

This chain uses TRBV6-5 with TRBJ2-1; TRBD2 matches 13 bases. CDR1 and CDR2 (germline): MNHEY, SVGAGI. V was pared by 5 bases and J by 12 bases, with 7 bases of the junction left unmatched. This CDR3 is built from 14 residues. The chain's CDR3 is CASSPPGLAGVQFF. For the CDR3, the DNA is TGTGCCAGCAGTCCCCCCGGACTAGCGGGAGTGCAGTTCTTC.

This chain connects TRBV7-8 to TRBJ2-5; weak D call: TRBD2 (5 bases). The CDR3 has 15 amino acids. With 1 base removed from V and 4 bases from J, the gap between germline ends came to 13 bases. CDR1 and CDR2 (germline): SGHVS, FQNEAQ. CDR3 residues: CASSLVLAGRETQYF. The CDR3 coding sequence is TGTGCCAGCAGCTTAGTTCTAGCTGGGCGAGAGACCCAGTACTTC.

The CDR3 is CAINGDGGTEAFF. CDR3 bases: TGTGCCATCAACGGAGACGGAGGTACTGAAGCTTTCTTT. This chain uses TRBV10-3 with TRBJ1-1; D not resolved. From germline, CDR1 is ENHRY and CDR2 SYGVKD. Trimming cost V 7 bases and J 5 bases, with 14 bases left between them. There are 13 residues in the CDR3.

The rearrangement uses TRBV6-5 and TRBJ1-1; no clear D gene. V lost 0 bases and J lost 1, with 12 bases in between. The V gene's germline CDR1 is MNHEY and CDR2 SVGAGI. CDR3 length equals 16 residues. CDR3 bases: TGTGCCAGCAGTTACTCGACACGGGCAGCGAACACTGAAGCTTTCTTT. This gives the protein CASSYSTRAANTEAFF.

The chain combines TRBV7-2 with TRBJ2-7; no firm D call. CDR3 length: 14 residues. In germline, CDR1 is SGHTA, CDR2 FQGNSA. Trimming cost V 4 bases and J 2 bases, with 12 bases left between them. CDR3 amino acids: CASSSRTPTYEQYF. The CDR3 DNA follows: TGTGCCAGCAGCTCACGTACGCCTACCTACGAGCAGTACTTC.

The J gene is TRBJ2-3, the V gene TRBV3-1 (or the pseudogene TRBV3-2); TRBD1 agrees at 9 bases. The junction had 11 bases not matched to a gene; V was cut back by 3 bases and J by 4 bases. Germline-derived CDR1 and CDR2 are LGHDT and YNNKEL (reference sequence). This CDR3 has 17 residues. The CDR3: CASSHRRPQGAADTQYF. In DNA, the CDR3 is TGTGCCAGCAGCCATCGAAGGCCACAGGGGGCTGCAGATACGCAGTATTTT.